Following are 32 T cell receptor beta chains from one sample sequenced in a study of blood T cell repertoires in COVID-19. Method: immunoSEQ multiplex PCR; TCRdb's copy keeps in-frame clones and lacks some. The sample records fewer than 250,000 clones, approximately 88% being singletons. Specimen: PBMCs or T cells enriched from blood (not recorded which). These receptors were collected from a woman aged 18-35 years who had recovered from COVID-19.

CDR3 loop: CASRAGNTIYF. Written as DNA, the CDR3 is TGTGCCAGCAGGGCCGGAAACACCATATATTTT. The chain joins TRBV2 to TRBJ1-3, with D hard to call. Trimming took off 6 bases at V and 4 bases at J, with 4 bases between the two ends. The CDR3 totals 11 residues. From germline, CDR1 is SNHLY and CDR2 FYNNEI.

The chain joins TRBV6-5 to TRBJ2-1; the match to TRBD1 covers 8 bases. Per the germline V gene, CDR1 is MNHEY and CDR2 is SVGAGI. Germline trimming cut 6 bases from V and 2 bases from J; bases unmatched to any gene: 6. The CDR3 consists of 15 residues. CDR3 residues: CASRTGAPTYNEQFF. CDR3 sequence (DNA): TGTGCCAGCAGGACAGGGGCCCCTACCTACAATGAGCAGTTCTTC.

The chain is built from TRBV19 and TRBJ1-2, with 7 bases that match TRBD1. CDR1 LNHDA and CDR2 SQIVND come from the germline V gene (reference sequence). This CDR3 contains 14 residues. The V gene end was trimmed by 7 bases and the J gene end by 7 bases; junction bases not matched to a gene: 12. The CDR3 is CASTTVTGKSGYTF. The CDR3 nucleotides read TGTGCCAGTACTACCGTGACAGGGAAGAGTGGCTACACCTTC. Combining the CDR3 with reference TRBV19 and TRBJ1-2 gives the whole variable domain DGGITQSPKYLFRKEGQNVTLSCEQNLNHDAMYWYRQDPGQGLRLIYYSQIVNDFQKGDIAEGYSVSREKKESFPLTVTSAQKNPTAFYLCASTTVTGKSGYTFGSGTRLTVV.

The chain couples TRBV28 to TRBJ2-7; TRBD1 is a possible D gene (6 bases). CDR3 length equals 14 residues. The V gene lost 3 bases and the J gene lost 3 bases, with 12 bases spanning the gap. Germline values: CDR1 MDHEN, CDR2 SYDVKM. The CDR3 protein is CASSFRTVLYEQYF. The CDR3 bases are TGTGCCAGCAGTTTCAGGACAGTTCTCTACGAGCAGTACTTC.

V is TRBV2 and J is TRBJ1-1; 8 nucleotides match TRBD1. The CDR3 covers 12 residues. V shed 6 bases, J shed 6 bases, and the junction held 3 bases outside the gene matches. Germline-derived CDR1 and CDR2 are SNHLY and FYNNEI. CDR3 loop: CASRETGAEAFF. In DNA form, the CDR3 reads TGTGCCAGCAGGGAGACAGGGGCTGAAGCTTTCTTT.

The V call is TRBV6-5, the J call TRBJ1-1; D call uncertain. The CDR3 runs 14 residues. Germline CDR1 is MNHEY and CDR2 is SVGAGI. V lost 6 bases, J lost 1 base, and 12 bases lay in between. The CDR3 nucleotides are TGTGCCAGCAGCCTCCGGAGGGAGAACACTGAAGCTTTCTTT. Its protein product is CASSLRRENTEAFF.

The chain is built from TRBV19 and TRBJ1-1; maybe TRBD1 (5 bases). This CDR3 has 12 residues. Germline V gene lookup returns CDR1 LNHDA and CDR2 SQIVND (reference sequence). Trimming left V 7 bases short and J 1 base short, with 7 bases between. DNA of the CDR3: TGTGCCAGTACAGGGCGGAACACTGAAGCTTTCTTT. As protein: CASTGRNTEAFF.

The chain combines TRBV6-2 or TRBV6-3 with TRBJ1-5; 11 bases line up with TRBD1. Trimming cost V 2 bases and J 5 bases; bases outside gene matches: 2. The CDR3 is 15 residues long. In germline, CDR1 is MNHEY, CDR2 SVGEGT. The DNA for the CDR3 is TGTGCCAGCAGTTACGGGACAGGGGGTTATCAGCCCCAGCATTTT. Translation gives CASSYGTGGYQPQHF.

V and J are TRBV6-6 and TRBJ2-5; no definite D call. Deletions cut 5 bases from V and 5 bases from J, with 6 bases between. The germline V gene encodes CDR1 MNHNY and CDR2 SVGAGI (reference sequence). CDR3 length: 11 residues. Written as DNA, the CDR3 is TGTGCCAGCAGTCAGAGGGAGACCCAGTACTTC. Its translation: CASSQRETQYF.

The chain is built from TRBV5-1 and TRBJ1-3; TRBD1 might be the D (5 bases). This CDR3 has 14 residues. The V and J ends lost 3 bases and 4 bases respectively, with 11 bases between them. Per the germline V gene, CDR1 is SGHRS and CDR2 is YFSETQ. The CDR3 loop is CASSSGTSGNTIYF. The CDR3, as DNA: TGCGCCAGCAGCTCCGGGACTTCAGGAAACACCATATATTTT.

The chain recombines TRBV28 with TRBJ2-7; TRBD1 aligns across 9 bases. Looked up from germline, CDR1 is MDHEN and CDR2 is SYDVKM. The V segment lost 10 bases and the J segment 5 bases; nucleotides outside the gene matches: 9. CDR3 length: 13 residues. The CDR3 loop reads CAISGTGSNEQYF. The CDR3 bases are TGTGCCATCAGCGGGACAGGGTCCAACGAGCAGTACTTC.

In its sample, this clone was seen once. The V call is TRBV7-6, the J call TRBJ2-5, with 8 bases matching TRBD1. The CDR3 covers 15 residues. V was pared by 1 base and J by 3 bases, with 4 bases of the junction left unmatched. CDR1 SGHVS and CDR2 FNYEAQ come from the germline V gene. The CDR3: CASSLVGGQEETQYF. In nucleotides, the CDR3 is TGTGCCAGCAGCTTAGTGGGGGGACAGGAAGAGACCCAGTACTTC.

The chain recombines TRBV5-4 with TRBJ2-3; 13 bases agree with TRBD2. Germline V gene lookup returns CDR1 SGHNT and CDR2 YYREEE (reference sequence). J gave up 2 bases and V 4 bases, and 7 bases lay outside the gene matches. The CDR3 sequence is 17 residues long. Here the CDR3 reads CASSAGLAGSYTDTQYF. CDR3 in DNA: TGTGCCAGCAGCGCGGGACTAGCGGGGTCCTACACAGATACGCAGTATTTT.

The rearrangement joins TRBV19 to TRBJ2-3, with D perhaps TRBD2 (6 bases). The CDR3 sequence is 15 residues long. Germline V gene data show CDR1 as LNHDA and CDR2 as SQIVND (reference sequence). The V end lost 5 bases, the J end lost 0 bases, and 12 bases lay between the germline ends. CDR3 amino acids: CASSLLGGSTDTQYF. The DNA of the CDR3 is TGTGCCAGTAGTCTCTTGGGGGGAAGCACAGATACGCAGTATTTT.

The chain uses TRBV19 and TRBJ1-1; unclear D gene. The germline gives CDR1 LNHDA, CDR2 SQIVND (reference sequence). The CDR3 sequence is 14 residues long. The germline V and J ends were trimmed by 3 bases and 11 bases, with 19 bases remaining between them. The DNA of the CDR3 is TGTGCCAGTAGTATTCGAAGCAGGTACGAACGGGCTTTCTTT. It specifies CASSIRSRYERAFF.

The rearrangement uses TRBV9 and TRBJ2-5; TRBD2 aligns across 12 bases. The ends lost 0 bases at V and 2 bases at J; junction bases unmatched: 8. Per germline, CDR1 SGDLS and CDR2 YYNGEE. This CDR3 spans 18 amino acids. The CDR3, as DNA: TGTGCCAGCAGCGTAGCTACAGGGGGGACTAGCGGGCAAGAGACCCAGTACTTC. Amino acid sequence: CASSVATGGTSGQETQYF.

The CDR3 loop is CASSFEGTLSVNEQYF. The CDR3 DNA reads TGCGCCAGCAGCTTTGAGGGCACCCTTAGCGTGAACGAGCAGTACTTC. J is TRBJ2-7 and V is TRBV5-1; D is possibly TRBD2 (5 bases). CDR3 length: 16 residues. V lost 2 bases and J lost 5, with 20 bases in between. From germline, CDR1 is SGHRS and CDR2 YFSETQ.

The CDR3 spells CASSERDRGNQPQHF. The DNA of the CDR3 is TGTGCCAGCAGTGAACGGGACAGGGGCAATCAGCCCCAGCATTTT. The rearrangement uses TRBV6-1 and TRBJ1-5; 9 nucleotides agree with TRBD1. V lost 2 bases to trimming and J lost 2 bases; unmatched junction nucleotides: 1. Per the germline V gene, CDR1 is MNHNS and CDR2 is SASEGT. The length of the CDR3 is 15 residues.

This clone was seen once. The chain has TRBV2 and TRBJ1-1; the match to TRBD1 covers 8 bases. The length of the CDR3 is 16 residues. V lost 6 bases to trimming and J lost 1 base; unmatched junction nucleotides: 10. CDR1 is SNHLY, CDR2 FYNNEI, per germline. Written as DNA, the CDR3 is TGTGCCAGCAGGCTTTGGACAGGGACTTCGAACACTGAAGCTTTCTTT. The encoded protein is CASRLWTGTSNTEAFF. Supplemented by reference TRBV2 and TRBJ1-1, the full variable domain reads EPEVTQTPSHQVTQMGQEVILRCVPISNHLYFYWYRQILGQKVEFLVSFYNNEISEKSEIFDDQFSVERPDGSNFTLKIRSTKLEDSAMYFCASRLWTGTSNTEAFFGQGTRLTVV.

The chain couples TRBV2 to TRBJ2-7; a possible D gene is TRBD2 (6 bases). This CDR3 spans 11 amino acids. Germline values: CDR1 SNHLY, CDR2 FYNNEI. The germline V and J ends were trimmed by 5 bases and 5 bases, with 7 bases remaining between them. This CDR3 reads CASSWEDEQYF. DNA of the CDR3: TGTGCCAGCAGTTGGGAGGACGAGCAGTACTTC.

This chain links TRBV9 with TRBJ1-1; tentatively, D is TRBD1 (6 bases). There are 15 residues in the CDR3. The germline V gene has CDR1 SGDLS and CDR2 YYNGEE. With 3 bases removed from V and 3 bases from J, the gap between germline ends came to 15 bases. In DNA, the CDR3 is TGTGCCAGCAGCGGGTCGACAGGCAAGTACACTGAAGCTTTCTTT. This codes for CASSGSTGKYTEAFF.

The chain links TRBV28 to TRBJ1-2, with 8 bases that match TRBD1. In germline, CDR1 is MDHEN, CDR2 SYDVKM. V gave up 7 bases and J gave up 3 bases; unmatched junction bases: 7. CDR3 size: 14 residues. For the CDR3, the DNA is TGTGCCAGCACCCAGGGGGCGCAGGACTATGGCTACACCTTC. Translated: CASTQGAQDYGYTF.

This chain uses TRBV18 with TRBJ2-1; D perhaps matches TRBD1 (5 bases). The CDR3 spans 14 residues. V was pared by 4 bases and J by 5 bases, with 12 bases between. Germline CDR1 is KGHSH and CDR2 is LQKENI. CDR3 in amino acids: CASSQTQVNNEQFF. Written as DNA, the CDR3 is TGTGCCAGCTCACAGACACAGGTGAACAATGAGCAGTTCTTC.

This clone was recorded only once. This rearrangement joins TRBV27 to TRBJ1-5; D gene ambiguous. V was clipped by 3 bases and J by 3 bases, with 3 bases between them. This CDR3 spans 12 amino acids. The germline V gene encodes CDR1 MNHEY and CDR2 SMNVEV (reference sequence). The CDR3 is CASSFHNQPQHF. CDR3 sequence (DNA): TGTGCCAGCAGTTTTCACAATCAGCCCCAGCATTTT.

This clone has ten or more counts. The sample contains more than one DNA sequence encoding this CDR3. The genes are TRBV10-2 and TRBJ1-3; no firm D call. Deletions cut 4 bases from V and 2 bases from J, with 3 bases between. The CDR3 totals 12 residues. Germline assignment: CDR1 WSHSY and CDR2 SAAADI. The CDR3 DNA is TGCGCCAGCAGTGCTACTGGAAACACCATATATTTT. Translating gives CASSATGNTIYF.

The chain links TRBV18 to TRBJ2-1; TRBD1 agrees at 9 bases. This CDR3 has 15 amino acids. V was clipped by 3 bases and J by 2 bases; unmatched bases: 2. Germline V gene data show CDR1 as KGHSH and CDR2 as LQKENI. The CDR3 region is CASSPGDRAYNEQFF. The CDR3 DNA reads TGTGCCAGCTCACCGGGGGACAGGGCCTACAATGAGCAGTTCTTC.

The chain couples TRBV7-4 to TRBJ1-5; weak D call: TRBD1 (6 bases). The CDR3 runs to 16 residues. V lost 5 bases to trimming and J lost 0 bases, with 14 bases between them. Germline V gene lookup returns CDR1 SGHVT and CDR2 SQSDAQ. This CDR3 is CASSHEDRNSNQPQHF. Here the CDR3 DNA reads TGTGCCAGCAGCCACGAGGACAGAAATAGCAATCAGCCCCAGCATTTT.

The chain has TRBV4-2 and TRBJ1-1; possible D gene TRBD1, 5 bases. With 1 base removed from V and 2 bases from J, the gap between germline ends came to 14 bases. The germline CDR1 and CDR2 sequences are LGHNA and YNFKEQ. The CDR3 contains 16 residues. The CDR3 spells CASSQGVEGPNTEAFF. The CDR3 DNA reads as TGTGCCAGCAGCCAAGGGGTGGAGGGGCCTAACACTGAAGCTTTCTTT.

The chain joins TRBV10-3 to TRBJ1-1; tentative D call: TRBD1 (5 bases). V lost 0 bases and J 7 bases, leaving 12 bases between the germline ends. The CDR3 runs 14 residues. CDR1 and CDR2 from the germline V gene are ENHRY and SYGVKD. The CDR3 region is CAISESQGIGEAFF. DNA for the CDR3: TGTGCCATCAGTGAGTCGCAGGGTATCGGTGAAGCTTTCTTT.

This rearrangement joins TRBV3-1 (or the pseudogene TRBV3-2) to TRBJ2-7, with D tentatively TRBD2 (6 bases). The CDR3 length is 17 residues. V lost 0 bases and J 5 bases, leaving 20 bases between the germline ends. CDR1 and CDR2 from the germline V gene are LGHDT and YNNKEL (reference sequence). CDR3 residues: CASSQEFERAFSDEQYF. Here the CDR3 DNA reads TGTGCCAGCAGCCAAGAGTTTGAGCGGGCTTTCAGTGACGAGCAGTACTTC.

The rearrangement uses TRBV12-3 or TRBV12-4 and TRBJ1-2, with D uncertain. Trimming pared 1 base from V and 5 bases from J, leaving 8 bases between. CDR3 size: 13 residues. The CDR3: CASSLDSRYGYTF. The CDR3 bases are TGTGCCAGCAGTTTAGACAGCCGGTATGGCTACACCTTC.

V gene TRBV6-1 combines with J gene TRBJ2-7, with D uncertain. Germline V gene lookup returns CDR1 MNHNS and CDR2 SASEGT. CDR3 length: 13 residues. V was cut by 0 bases and J by 6 bases, with 9 bases left in between. Here the CDR3 DNA reads TGTGCCAGCAGTGAAGCCGCCCGGTCCGAGCAGTACTTC. This encodes CASSEAARSEQYF.